This T cell receptor beta chain appears in the sequencing data of a study of identical twins. In this sample, this clonotype turned up a few times. Its matching antigen is unknown. Study outcomes and limitations: Shared out-of-frame alpha sequences (those common to twins) showed excess low generation probability. Weaker excess twin sharing was observed in beta out-of-frame sequences. There was more out-of-frame TCR alpha sharing in monozygotic twins than models estimated.

From germline, CDR1 is MNHEY and CDR2 SVGEGT. The CDR3 spans 19 residues. The J segment lost 3 bases and the V segment lost 6 bases, leaving 12 bases of the junction unmatched. MiXCR, applied by TCRdb to the 5' RACE reads, yields one record per CDR3 protein. The sample carries 200,000 to 250,000 distinct CDR3 sequences, approximately 8.3% recorded once. These data were also reused for a study on yellow fever vaccine responses in identical twins.

The source material was memory (CD45RO+) T cells sorted from blood. The chain carries TRBV6-2 or TRBV6-3 and TRBJ2-1; 15 bases are a match to TRBD2. The origin of this receptor is a woman in her late teens or twenties in good health. CDR3 DNA sequence: TGTGCCAGCAGACATCGGACTAGCGGGAGGGCCTTTATCTACAATGAGCAGTTCTTC. As protein: CASRHRTSGRAFIYNEQFF.